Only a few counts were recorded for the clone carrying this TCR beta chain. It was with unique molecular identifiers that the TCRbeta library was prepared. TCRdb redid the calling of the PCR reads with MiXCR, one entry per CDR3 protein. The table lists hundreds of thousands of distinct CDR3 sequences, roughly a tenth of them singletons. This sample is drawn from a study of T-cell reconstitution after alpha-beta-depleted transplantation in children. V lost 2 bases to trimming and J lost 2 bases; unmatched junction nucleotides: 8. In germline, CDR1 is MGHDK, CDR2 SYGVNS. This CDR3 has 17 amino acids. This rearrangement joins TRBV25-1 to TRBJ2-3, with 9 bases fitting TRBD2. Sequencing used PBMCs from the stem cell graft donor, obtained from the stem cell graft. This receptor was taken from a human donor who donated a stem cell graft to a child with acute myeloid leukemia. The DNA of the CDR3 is TGTGCCAGCAGTGAACCGGGACTAGCCGATTACACAGATACGCAGTATTTT. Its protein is CASSEPGLADYTDTQYF.